This TCR beta chain derives from a study of PD-1 blockade in classical Hodgkin lymphoma. At the level of the study: Patients received nivolumab 3 mg/kg intravenously every 2 weeks. Overall study findings and caveats: By C4D1, diversity of CD4+ TCRs had risen significantly, whereas that of CD8+ TCRs had not.

Assay used: immunoSEQ multiplex PCR; TCRdb lists only in-frame clones, some missing. The data contain under 30,000 clones, around 83% of them seen just once; the ten biggest clones take up approximately 0.43%. Germline CDR1 and CDR2: SNHLY and FYNNEI. The CDR3 has 14 amino acids. Trimming stripped 5 bases from V and 0 bases from J, with 8 bases between. The table lists this clone with a few counts. The antigen remains unidentified. Time point: cycle 4 day 1 (C4D1), after 6 weeks of nivolumab. Autologous stem cell transplantation was followed by relapse in every patient, and brentuximab vedotin exposure varied. The authors purified CD4+ T cells from thawed PBMCs by magnetic negative selection. Each best response was a complete response, a partial response or progressive disease.

The source was CD4+ T cells from blood, collected before the fourth cycle of nivolumab. This TCR came from a human donor with classical Hodgkin lymphoma. The chain joins TRBV2 to TRBJ1-5; possible D gene TRBD1, 6 bases. The CDR3 spells CASSWTDSNQPQHF. The CDR3 nucleotides read TGTGCCAGCAGTTGGACAGATAGCAATCAGCCCCAGCATTTT.